The 11 T cell receptor beta chains reported below all come from one sample, sequenced in a study of blood T cell repertoires in COVID-19 (dated by TCRdb to about 2020). The protocol used for the library was the immunoSEQ multiplex PCR assay. TCRdb holds this immuneACCESS table with in-frame rearrangements only. Some clones are missing; in checked studies, unresolved V genes explain under half, and the rest has no known cause. The sample yields 150,000 to 200,000 clones; roughly 84% were counted once. Jointly, the top ten make up about 2.7% of the sample. Sequenced sample: peripheral blood. The receptors were sampled from a human donor with acute or convalescent COVID-19. The donor label of this sample is uncertain.

The chain carries TRBV3-1 (or the pseudogene TRBV3-2) and TRBJ2-6, with D possibly TRBD2 on 5 matching bases. The V gene's germline CDR1 is LGHDT and CDR2 YNNKEL (reference sequence). The CDR3 covers 17 residues. V lost 0 bases and J 2 bases, leaving 11 bases between the germline ends. Written as DNA, the CDR3 is TGTGCCAGCAGCCAAGAGACGGTACTAGCTGGGGCCAACGTCCTGACTTTC. As protein: CASSQETVLAGANVLTF.

This clone was seen a handful of times. The V call is TRBV5-1, the J call TRBJ2-5; 7 nucleotides align to TRBD1. CDR1 and CDR2 from the germline V gene are SGHRS and YFSETQ. With V trimmed by 5 bases and J by 1 base, 5 bases remained unmatched. This CDR3 has 14 residues. The CDR3 DNA follows: TGCGCCAGCAGTTTACAGGGGCGCCAAGAGACCCAGTACTTC. It specifies CASSLQGRQETQYF.

The chain joins TRBV2 to TRBJ1-5; no clear D gene. CDR3 length: 13 residues. Trimming left V 6 bases short and J 3 bases short, with 9 bases between. Germline assignment: CDR1 SNHLY and CDR2 FYNNEI. CDR3 DNA sequence: TGTGCCAGCAGGAAAGAGAACAATCAGCCCCAGCATTTT. Amino acid sequence: CASRKENNQPQHF.

The J gene is TRBJ2-7, the V gene TRBV30, with D perhaps matching TRBD1 (5 bases). Trimming took off 2 bases at V and 0 bases at J, with 8 bases between the two ends. CDR1 is GTSNPN, CDR2 SVGIG, per germline (reference sequence). The CDR3 has 13 residues. CDR3: CAWSRQLSYEQYF. The CDR3 DNA is TGTGCCTGGAGTAGACAGCTCTCCTACGAGCAGTACTTC.

This clone was observed a single time. This chain links TRBV3-1 (or the pseudogene TRBV3-2) with TRBJ1-1, with 8 positions matching TRBD1. With 1 base clipped from V and 1 base from J, the junction kept 2 bases outside the gene matches. Germline V lookup: CDR1 LGHDT, CDR2 YNNKEL (reference sequence). The CDR3 length is 15 residues. This chain's CDR3 is CASSQVTGGNTEAFF. The CDR3 DNA is TGTGCCAGCAGCCAAGTTACAGGGGGGAACACTGAAGCTTTCTTT.

The gene calls are TRBV6-6 and TRBJ2-3, with a tentative D call TRBD2 (5 bases). CDR3 length: 16 amino acids. V dropped 6 bases and J dropped 1 base, with 17 bases sitting between them. The germline gives CDR1 MNHNY, CDR2 SVGAGI (reference sequence). The CDR3 nucleotides are TGTGCCAGCAGCCGCGGAGGTAGCTCGGGCACAGATACGCAGTATTTT. Its translation is CASSRGGSSGTDTQYF.

This chain connects TRBV2 to TRBJ2-5; D is possibly TRBD1 (6 bases). Looked up from germline, CDR1 is SNHLY and CDR2 is FYNNEI. This CDR3 has 14 amino acids. The V and J ends lost 5 bases and 5 bases respectively, with 15 bases between them. The CDR3, as DNA: TGTGCCAGCAGTTTAGACAGGAGCACGGAGACCCAGTACTTC. This codes for CASSLDRSTETQYF. The entire variable domain, with the rest obtained from reference TRBV2 and TRBJ2-5, is as follows: EPEVTQTPSHQVTQMGQEVILRCVPISNHLYFYWYRQILGQKVEFLVSFYNNEISEKSEIFDDQFSVERPDGSNFTLKIRSTKLEDSAMYFCASSLDRSTETQYFGPGTRLLVL.

The chain joins TRBV6-6 to TRBJ2-3; tentative D call: TRBD1 (5 bases). Trimming removed 2 bases at V and 0 bases at J, with 12 bases between. Germline CDR1 is MNHNY and CDR2 is SVGAGI (reference sequence). The CDR3 length is 16 residues. CDR3 protein: CASSYLQDSSTDTQYF. The CDR3 DNA sequence: TGTGCCAGCAGTTACCTACAGGATTCTAGCACAGATACGCAGTATTTT.

V and J are TRBV6-5 and TRBJ1-2; no definite D call. The CDR3 extends over 14 amino acids. Germline-derived CDR1 and CDR2 are MNHEY and SVGAGI. The V and J ends lost 2 bases and 5 bases respectively, with 12 bases between them. The CDR3 loop is CASSYRDIGYGYTF. DNA of the CDR3: TGTGCCAGCAGTTACCGGGATATTGGGTATGGCTACACCTTC.

V and J are TRBV3-1 (or the pseudogene TRBV3-2) and TRBJ1-2; 9 nucleotides agree with TRBD1. Trimming cost V 0 bases and J 4 bases; bases outside gene matches: 12. Per germline, CDR1 LGHDT and CDR2 YNNKEL (reference sequence). The CDR3 is made up of 18 amino acids. CDR3 DNA: TGTGCCAGCAGCCAAGATTACTTGAGGACAGGGGATGGCTATGGCTACACCTTC. Translation: CASSQDYLRTGDGYGYTF.

The chain recombines TRBV7-6 with TRBJ2-1, with 9 bases matching TRBD1. The CDR3 covers 16 residues. Germline CDR1 is SGHVS and CDR2 is FNYEAQ. V lost 1 base and J lost 6; bases outside the gene matches: 7. DNA for the CDR3: TGTGCCAGCAGCTTAGGCCTTGTGACAGGGGGCAATGAGCAGTTCTTC. As protein: CASSLGLVTGGNEQFF. Using reference TRBV7-6 and TRBJ2-1 for the parts outside the CDR3, the full variable domain is GAGVSQSPRYKVTKRGQDVALRCDPISGHVSLYWYRQALGQGPEFLTYFNYEAQQDKSGLPNDRFSAERPEGSISTLTIQRTEQRDSAMYRCASSLGLVTGGNEQFFGPGTRLTVL.